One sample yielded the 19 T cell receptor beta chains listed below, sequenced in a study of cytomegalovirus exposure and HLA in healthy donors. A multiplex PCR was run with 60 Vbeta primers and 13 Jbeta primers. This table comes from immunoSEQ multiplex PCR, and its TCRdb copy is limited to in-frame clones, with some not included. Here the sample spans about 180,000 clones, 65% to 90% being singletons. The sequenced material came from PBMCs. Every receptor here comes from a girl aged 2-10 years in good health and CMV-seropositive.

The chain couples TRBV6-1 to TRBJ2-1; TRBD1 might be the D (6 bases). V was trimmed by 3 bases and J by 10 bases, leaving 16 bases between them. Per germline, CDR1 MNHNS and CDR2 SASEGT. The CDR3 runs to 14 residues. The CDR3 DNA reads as TGTGCCAGCAGTGACATTTTGGTGGGGGCAGAGCAGTTCTTC. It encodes CASSDILVGAEQFF.

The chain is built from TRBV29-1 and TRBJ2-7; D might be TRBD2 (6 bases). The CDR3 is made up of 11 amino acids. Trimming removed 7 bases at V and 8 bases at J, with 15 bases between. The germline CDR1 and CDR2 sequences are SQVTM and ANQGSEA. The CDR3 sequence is CSAHSGGKQYF. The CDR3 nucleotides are TGCAGCGCACATAGCGGAGGCAAGCAGTACTTC.

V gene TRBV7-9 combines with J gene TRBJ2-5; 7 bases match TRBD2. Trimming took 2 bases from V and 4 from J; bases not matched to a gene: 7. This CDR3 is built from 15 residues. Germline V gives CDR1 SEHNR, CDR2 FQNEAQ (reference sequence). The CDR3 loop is CASSLSGPSGETQYF. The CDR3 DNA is TGTGCCAGCAGCTTATCAGGCCCTAGCGGAGAGACCCAGTACTTC.

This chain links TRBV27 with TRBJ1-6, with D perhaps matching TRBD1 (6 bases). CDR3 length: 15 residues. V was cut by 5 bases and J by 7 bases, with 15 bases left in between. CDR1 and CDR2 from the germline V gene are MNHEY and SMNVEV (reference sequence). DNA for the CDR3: TGTGCCAGCAGTACGATAGGGGGAGGGAATTCACCCCTCCACTTT. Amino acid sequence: CASSTIGGGNSPLHF.

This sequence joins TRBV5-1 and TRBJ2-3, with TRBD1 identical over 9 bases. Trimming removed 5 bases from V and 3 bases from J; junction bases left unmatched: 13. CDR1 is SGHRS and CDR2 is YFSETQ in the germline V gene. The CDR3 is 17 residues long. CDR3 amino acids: CASSSLTGTGLTDTQYF. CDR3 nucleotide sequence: TGCGCCAGCAGTTCCCTCACCGGGACAGGGTTAACAGATACGCAGTATTTT.

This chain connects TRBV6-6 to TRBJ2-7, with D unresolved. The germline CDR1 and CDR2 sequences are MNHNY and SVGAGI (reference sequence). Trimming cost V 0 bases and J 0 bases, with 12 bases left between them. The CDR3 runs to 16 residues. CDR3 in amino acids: CASSYSISRGSYEQYF. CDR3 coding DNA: TGTGCCAGCAGTTACTCGATTTCCCGAGGCTCCTACGAGCAGTACTTC.

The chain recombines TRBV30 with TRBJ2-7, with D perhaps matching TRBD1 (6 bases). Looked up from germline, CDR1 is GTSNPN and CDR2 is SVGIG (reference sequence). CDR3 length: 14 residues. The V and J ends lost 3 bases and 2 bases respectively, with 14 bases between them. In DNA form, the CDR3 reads TGTGCCTGGAGAGGGAAAGGGGGTACCTACGAGCAGTACTTC. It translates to CAWRGKGGTYEQYF.

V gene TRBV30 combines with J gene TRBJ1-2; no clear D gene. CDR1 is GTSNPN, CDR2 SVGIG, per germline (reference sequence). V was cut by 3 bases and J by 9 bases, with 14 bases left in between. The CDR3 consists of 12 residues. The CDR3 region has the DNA TGTGCCTGGAGCCTGACGGAGAGGAGCTACACCTTC. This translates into CAWSLTERSYTF.

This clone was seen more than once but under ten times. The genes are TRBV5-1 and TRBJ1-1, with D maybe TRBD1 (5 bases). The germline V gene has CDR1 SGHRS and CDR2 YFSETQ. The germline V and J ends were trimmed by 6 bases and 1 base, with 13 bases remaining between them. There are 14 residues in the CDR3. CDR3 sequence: CASTPYDRNTEAFF. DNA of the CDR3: TGCGCCAGCACCCCGTACGACAGGAACACTGAAGCTTTCTTT.

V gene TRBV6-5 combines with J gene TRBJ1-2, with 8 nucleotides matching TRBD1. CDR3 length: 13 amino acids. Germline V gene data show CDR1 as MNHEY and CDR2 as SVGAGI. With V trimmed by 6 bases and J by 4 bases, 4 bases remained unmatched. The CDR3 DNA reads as TGTGCCAGCAGCGGACAGGGCCTCTATGGCTACACCTTC. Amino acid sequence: CASSGQGLYGYTF.

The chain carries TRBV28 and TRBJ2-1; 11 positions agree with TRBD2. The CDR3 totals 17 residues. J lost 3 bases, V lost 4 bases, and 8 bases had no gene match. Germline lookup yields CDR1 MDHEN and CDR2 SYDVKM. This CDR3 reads CASSSHSTSGIYNEQFF. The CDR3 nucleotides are TGTGCCAGCAGTTCCCACTCGACTAGCGGGATCTACAATGAGCAGTTCTTC.

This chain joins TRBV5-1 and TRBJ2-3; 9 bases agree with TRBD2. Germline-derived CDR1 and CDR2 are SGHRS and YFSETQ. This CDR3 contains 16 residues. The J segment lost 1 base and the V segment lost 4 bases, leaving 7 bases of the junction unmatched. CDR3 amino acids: CASSRGLAVGTDTQYF. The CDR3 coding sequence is TGCGCCAGCAGCAGGGGACTAGCCGTCGGCACAGATACGCAGTATTTT.

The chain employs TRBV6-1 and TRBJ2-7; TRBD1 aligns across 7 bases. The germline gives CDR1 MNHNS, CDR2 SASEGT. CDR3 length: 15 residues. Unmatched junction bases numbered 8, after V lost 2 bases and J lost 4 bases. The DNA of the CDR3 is TGTGCCAGCAGTGAATATGAGACAGGGACATACGAGCAGTACTTC. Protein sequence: CASSEYETGTYEQYF.

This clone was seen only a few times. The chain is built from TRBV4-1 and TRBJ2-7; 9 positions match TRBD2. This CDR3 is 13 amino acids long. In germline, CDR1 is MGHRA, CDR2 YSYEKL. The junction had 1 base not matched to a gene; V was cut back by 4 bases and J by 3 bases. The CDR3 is CASSLTSGYEQYF. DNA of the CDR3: TGCGCCAGCAGCCTGACTAGCGGCTACGAGCAGTACTTC.

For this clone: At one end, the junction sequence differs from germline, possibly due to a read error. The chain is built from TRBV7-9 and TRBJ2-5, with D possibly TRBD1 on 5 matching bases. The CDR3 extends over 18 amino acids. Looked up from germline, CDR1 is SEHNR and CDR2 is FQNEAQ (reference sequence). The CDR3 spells CSSSTTYRQNRYQETQYF. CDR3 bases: TGTTCCAGCAGCACGACCTACAGACAGAATAGGTACCAAGAGACCCAGTACTTC.

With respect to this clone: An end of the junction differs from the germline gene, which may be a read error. DNA of the CDR3: TGTGCTAGCAGCTCCGGACTAGCGGGAGGCCGGTTGGATACGCAGTATTTT. Translation gives CASSSGLAGGRLDTQYF. The chain uses TRBV7-7 and TRBJ2-3, with TRBD2 matching 14 bases. The CDR3 loop spans 17 amino acids. From germline, CDR1 is SSHAT and CDR2 FNYEAQ (reference sequence).

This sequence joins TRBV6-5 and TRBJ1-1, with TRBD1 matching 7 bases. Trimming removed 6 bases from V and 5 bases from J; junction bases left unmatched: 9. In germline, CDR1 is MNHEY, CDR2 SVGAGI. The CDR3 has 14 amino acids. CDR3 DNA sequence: TGTGCCAGCAGGAAAGACAGGGTTCGAACTGAAGCTTTCTTT. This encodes CASRKDRVRTEAFF.

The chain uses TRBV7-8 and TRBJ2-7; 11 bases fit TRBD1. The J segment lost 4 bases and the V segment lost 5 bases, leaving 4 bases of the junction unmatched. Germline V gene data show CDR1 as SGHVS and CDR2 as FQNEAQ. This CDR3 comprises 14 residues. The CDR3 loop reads CASSTGQGAYEQYF. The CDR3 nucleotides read TGTGCCAGCAGCACAGGACAGGGGGCTTACGAGCAGTACTTC.

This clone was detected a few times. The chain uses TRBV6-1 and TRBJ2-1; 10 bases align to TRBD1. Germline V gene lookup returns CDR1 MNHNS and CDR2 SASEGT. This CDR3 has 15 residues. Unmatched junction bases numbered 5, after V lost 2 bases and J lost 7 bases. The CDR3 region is CASSEPGTGANEQFF. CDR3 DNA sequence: TGTGCCAGCAGTGAACCCGGGACAGGGGCAAATGAGCAGTTCTTC.